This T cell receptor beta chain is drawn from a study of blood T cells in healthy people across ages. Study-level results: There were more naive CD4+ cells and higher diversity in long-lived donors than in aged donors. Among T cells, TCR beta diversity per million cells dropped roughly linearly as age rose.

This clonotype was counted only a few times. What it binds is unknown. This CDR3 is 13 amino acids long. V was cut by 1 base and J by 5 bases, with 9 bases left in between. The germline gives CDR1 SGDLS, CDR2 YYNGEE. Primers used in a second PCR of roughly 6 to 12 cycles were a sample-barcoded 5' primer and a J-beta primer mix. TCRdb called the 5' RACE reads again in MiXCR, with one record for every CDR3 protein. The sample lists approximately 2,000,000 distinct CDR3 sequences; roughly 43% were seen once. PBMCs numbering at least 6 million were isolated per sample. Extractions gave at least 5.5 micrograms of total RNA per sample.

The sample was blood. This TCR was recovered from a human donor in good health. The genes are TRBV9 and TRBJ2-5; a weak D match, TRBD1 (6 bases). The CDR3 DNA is TGTGCCAGCAGCGTAAGCAGGGGTGAGACCCAGTACTTC. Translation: CASSVSRGETQYF.